This is a list of T cell receptor beta chains from one sample in a study of brain metastases from non-small cell lung cancer. TCRdb's table, derived via immunoSEQ multiplex PCR, lists solely in-frame clones and lacks some. The profile covers about 1,500 clones, with approximately 75% appearing a single time and about 13% taken by the ten largest. Source material: primary lung tumor tissue. Every receptor here comes from a donor over 35 with non-small cell lung cancer. The CDR3 runs from the conserved cysteine through the conserved F or W. The order of the fields is D gene, CDR3 length, V gene, clone size, J gene, CDR3 DNA, CDR3 protein. A D gene is named only where the DNA matches it firmly. Size values are once, few and many counts, or a class for expanded clones, and some rows have none.

d_gene: TRBD2
len: 15
v_gene: TRBV4-1
abundance: .
j_gene: TRBJ2-7
CDR3nt: TGCGCCAGCAGCCATCAAAGCGGGGGCTCCTACGAGCAGTACTTC
CDR3aa: CASSHQSGGSYEQYF

d_gene: .
len: 14
v_gene: TRBV30
abundance: .
j_gene: TRBJ1-5
CDR3nt: TGTGCCTGGAGCCTAGGACTGTCTGGACAGCCCCAGCATTTT
CDR3aa: CAWSLGLSGQPQHF

d_gene: .
len: 14
v_gene: TRBV19
abundance: large
j_gene: TRBJ1-1
CDR3nt: TGTGCCAGTAGTATAGGACCGATGAACACTGAAGCTTTCTTT
CDR3aa: CASSIGPMNTEAFF

d_gene: .
len: 14
v_gene: TRBV7-9
abundance: .
j_gene: TRBJ2-2
CDR3nt: TGTGCCAGCAGGGACAGTCCGAATATCGGGGAGCTGTTTTTT
CDR3aa: CASRDSPNIGELFF

d_gene: .
len: 14
v_gene: TRBV5-1
abundance: .
j_gene: TRBJ1-2
CDR3nt: TGCGCCAGCAGCTTGGGACAGGAGAGATATGGCTACACCTTC
CDR3aa: CASSLGQERYGYTF

d_gene: .
len: 20
v_gene: TRBV7-3
abundance: .
j_gene: TRBJ1-4
CDR3nt: TGTGCCAGCAGCTTAATCCGCGCAGAGTATCTGTCGGGAACTAATGAAAAACTGTTTTTT
CDR3aa: CASSLIRAEYLSGTNEKLFF

d_gene: .
len: 13
v_gene: TRBV6-5
abundance: few
j_gene: TRBJ2-5
CDR3nt: TGTGCCAGCAGTTCCCTGGGGAGCGAGACCCAGTACTTC
CDR3aa: CASSSLGSETQYF

d_gene: TRBD1
len: 16
v_gene: TRBV2
abundance: .
j_gene: TRBJ1-2
CDR3nt: TGTGCCAGCAGTAAAACGAAACAGGGGGAAATCTATGGCTACACCTTC
CDR3aa: CASSKTKQGEIYGYTF

d_gene: .
len: 12
v_gene: TRBV14
abundance: .
j_gene: TRBJ2-7
CDR3nt: TGTGCCAGCAGCCGGAACAGGGTCCAGCAGTACTTC
CDR3aa: CASSRNRVQQYF

d_gene: .
len: 13
v_gene: TRBV19
abundance: once
j_gene: TRBJ2-7
CDR3nt: TGTGCCAGTAGTATTGTGCAGGGCCACGAGCAGTACTTC
CDR3aa: CASSIVQGHEQYF

d_gene: TRBD2
len: 15
v_gene: TRBV7-2
abundance: .
j_gene: TRBJ2-3
CDR3nt: TGTGCCAGCAGCACCGATAGCGGGGGGGCAGATACGCAGTATTTT
CDR3aa: CASSTDSGGADTQYF

d_gene: .
len: 15
v_gene: TRBV24-1
abundance: once
j_gene: TRBJ1-5
CDR3nt: TGTGCCACCAGTGATTCGGACAGCCTCAATCAGCCCCAGCATTTT
CDR3aa: CATSDSDSLNQPQHF

d_gene: .
len: 11
v_gene: TRBV12-3/TRBV12-4
abundance: once
j_gene: TRBJ2-7
CDR3nt: TGTGCCAGCAGTCGAGGGTACGAGCAGTACTTC
CDR3aa: CASSRGYEQYF